The TCR beta chain described here comes from a study of blood T cells in healthy people across ages (dated by TCRdb to about 2015). Background on the whole study: In model experiments, template switching captured roughly one uniquely barcoded TCR beta cDNA molecule for every two T cells. To avoid experimental bias, donors of different ages were spread randomly across the sequencing lanes. Age-related changes in TCR beta repertoire diversity were measured in the study by deep sequencing normalized with unique cDNA molecular identifiers. The study analyzed two additional independent replicas of 1 million unique cDNA reads from the same blood draw for two donors, one aged 18 to 29 and one aged 80 or older. Donors were grouped into four age groups: young (average about 15 years), middle-aged (about 40), aged (about 60) and long-lived (around 80). What the authors observed across the whole study: Observed TCR beta diversity per million T cells fell roughly linearly with age, and a significant reduction was already apparent by age around 40. Compared with the aged group, the long-lived group had more naive CD4+ T cells, fewer expanded clones and increased TCR diversity, a pattern suggesting age selection. Estimates of total diversity from one million sequenced T cells were regarded as lower bounds and underestimates. A strong correlation was found between observed TCR beta diversity and the percentage of naive T cells measured by flow cytometry. Because donor CMV infection status was unknown, age-related changes in expanded clonotypes were potentially confounded. Because profiling used bulk unsorted PBMCs, naive and antigen-experienced compartments could not be compared conclusively.

The donors were around 39 Caucasian individuals from Russia, aged roughly 6 to 95 years, who were systemically healthy. Around 9.8 milliliters of peripheral blood were collected from each donor into EDTA-treated Vacutainer tubes. PBMCs were isolated by Ficoll-Paque density-gradient centrifugation, with at least 6.5 million obtained per sample. Total RNA was extracted from PBMCs with Trizol reagent, with at least 5 micrograms obtained per sample. For every donor, an aliquot of PBMCs went through flow cytometry to measure the percentages of naive CD45RAhigh/CD27high T cells. With regard to this clonotype: Its antigen has not been determined. Per-base quality was not reported, and no clone a single base away is much larger than it.

Including the terminal cysteine and phenylalanine, the CDR3 comprises 14 residues. Solely the CDR3 DNA is kept, with 42 bases framed from the first base. Between the V and J ends, shortened by 4 bases and 5 bases respectively, the junction contains 11 bases. CDR1 and CDR2, per the germline V gene, are KGHDR and SFDVKD. Receptor amplification or capture employed 5' RACE. Sequencing relied on an Illumina HiSeq 2500. The second PCR ran for about 6 to 12 cycles and used a J-beta primer mix along with a sample-barcoded 5' primer. A template-switch 5' adaptor carrying 12 random nucleotides introduced a unique molecular identifier onto each TCR beta cDNA molecule. Each sample yielded at least 2.5 million CDR3-containing paired-end reads. The Mint cDNA synthesis kit, primed by a TRBC-specific oligonucleotide, was used to synthesize first-strand cDNA from all RNA. All cDNA was treated with uracil-DNA glycosylase and then went through a first 18-cycle PCR with the universal primers M1SS and BC2_uni_R. Under the source paper's analysis protocol: Each sample was normalized by randomly selecting 1 million high-quality reads, each carrying a distinct molecular identifier. Reads sharing molecular identifiers were discarded rather than binned into consensus sequences. MiTCR, run with a Q25 quality threshold and the strictest error-elimination algorithm, handled CDR3 identification, clonotype clustering and error correction. Lower-bound total TCR beta diversity was estimated with a nonparametric unseen species model using Euler transformation. TCRdb reprocessing: public reads trimmed at Q25 with fastp, clones called with MiXCR, in-frame beta chains kept. Records with the same CDR3 protein are collapsed into one entry carrying the most frequent genes and DNA. Clone size and V and J calls follow TCRdb, not the original study. Within this sample are roughly 730,000 distinct CDR3 sequences, with 56% of them counted one time only. The ten largest clones capture under 30% of the sample.

The sequencing sample was made of blood. This TCR was sampled from a man aged 40-55 years in good health. Rearrangement joined TRBV24-1 to TRBJ2-1, with the D gene call left open. The bases read TGTGCCACCAGTGAAGACGGACCAGACAATGAGCAGTTCTTC. Translated, this gives CATSEDGPDNEQFF.